These 24 T cell receptor beta chains were all obtained from the same sample, sequenced in a study of blood T cell repertoires in COVID-19. Sequencing was performed with immunoSEQ multiplex PCR; in TCRdb, only in-frame clones are kept and a portion is missing. The sample includes about 280,000 clones, around 88% of them seen just once. The specimen sequenced was peripheral blood. Receptors were obtained from a woman in her 30s who had recovered from COVID-19.

As for this clone: At one boundary the junction diverges from the germline segment, which might be a read error. This chain links TRBV6-5 with TRBJ2-7, with 13 bases matching TRBD2. Germline lookup yields CDR1 MNHEY and CDR2 SVGAGI. This CDR3 has 14 residues. The CDR3 is CASTRTSGSYAQYF. The CDR3, as DNA: TGTGCCAGCACCCGGACTAGCGGGAGTTACGCGCAGTACTTC.

This clone was counted between two and nine times. The chain combines TRBV2 with TRBJ1-1; D possibly corresponds to TRBD1 (6 bases). The V end lost 6 bases, the J end lost 5 bases, and 10 bases lay between the germline ends. This CDR3 is 12 amino acids long. The germline CDR1 and CDR2 sequences are SNHLY and FYNNEI. CDR3 region: CASSGDTTEAFF. DNA of the CDR3: TGTGCCAGCAGCGGGGACACAACTGAAGCTTTCTTT.

The V call is TRBV7-2, the J call TRBJ2-1; 13 bases align to TRBD2. The J segment lost 5 bases and the V segment lost 5 bases, leaving 3 bases of the junction unmatched. The CDR3 length is 15 residues. Germline V CDR1 and CDR2: SGHTA, FQGNSA. The CDR3 DNA is TGTGCCAGCAGCCGGACTAGCGGGGGCAACAATGAGCAGTTCTTC. It specifies CASSRTSGGNNEQFF.

V is TRBV18 and J is TRBJ2-3; 11 bases align to TRBD2. V trimming: 3 bases; J trimming: 0 bases; junction bases outside the gene matches: 8. CDR3 length: 18 residues. In germline, CDR1 is KGHSH, CDR2 LQKENI. CDR3 in DNA: TGTGCCAGCTCACCTCTCCCCTTAGCGGGGGGGAGCACAGATACGCAGTATTTT. It yields the protein CASSPLPLAGGSTDTQYF.

The chain links TRBV7-3 to TRBJ2-1; TRBD1 might be the D (6 bases). Germline CDR1 is SGHTA and CDR2 is FQGTGA. CDR3 length: 15 residues. V shed 5 bases and J shed 8 bases, with 19 bases lying between them. The CDR3 DNA reads as TGTGCCAGCAGCCCCGGGATAGGGGGTCACGATGAGCAGTTCTTC. Translation: CASSPGIGGHDEQFF. The entire variable domain, with the rest obtained from reference TRBV7-3 and TRBJ2-1, is as follows: GAGVSQTPSNKVTEKGKYVELRCDPISGHTALYWYRQSLGQGPEFLIYFQGTGAADDSGLPNDRFFAVRPEGSVSTLKIQRTERGDSAVYLCASSPGIGGHDEQFFGPGTRLTVL.

CDR3 nucleotides: TGTGCCAGCAGTGAGAGGACAGGGACGAACTACGAGCAGTACTTC. Translated, it gives CASSERTGTNYEQYF. The J gene is TRBJ2-7, the V gene TRBV6-1; 8 nucleotides line up with TRBD1. Germline-derived CDR1 and CDR2 are MNHNS and SASEGT. V lost 3 bases to trimming and J lost 3 bases; unmatched junction nucleotides: 7. The CDR3 has 15 amino acids.

The chain recombines TRBV4-1 with TRBJ1-4; no clear D gene. Trimming pared 1 base from V and 8 bases from J, leaving 17 bases between. The germline V gene encodes CDR1 MGHRA and CDR2 YSYEKL. CDR3 length: 16 residues. CDR3 region: CASSQVNRGEGEKLFF. Written as DNA, the CDR3 is TGCGCCAGCAGCCAAGTAAACCGGGGAGAAGGAGAAAAACTGTTTTTT.

This rearrangement joins TRBV5-1 to TRBJ2-1; D remains unclear. This CDR3 has 16 amino acids. Germline CDR1 is SGHRS and CDR2 is YFSETQ. V lost 3 bases and J 0 bases, leaving 13 bases between the germline ends. CDR3: CASSSRVLSSYNEQFF. CDR3 nucleotides: TGCGCCAGCAGCTCTCGAGTCTTAAGCTCCTACAATGAGCAGTTCTTC.

The chain uses TRBV19 and TRBJ2-7; D unclear. CDR1 LNHDA and CDR2 SQIVND come from the germline V gene (reference sequence). CDR3 length: 15 amino acids. The ends were cut back, 4 bases at V and 0 bases at J, with 13 bases in the middle. The CDR3 DNA is TGTGCCAGTAGTAAAGAGATCTACTACTCCTACGAGCAGTACTTC. This encodes CASSKEIYYSYEQYF. The entire variable domain, with the rest obtained from reference TRBV19 and TRBJ2-7, is as follows: DGGITQSPKYLFRKEGQNVTLSCEQNLNHDAMYWYRQDPGQGLRLIYYSQIVNDFQKGDIAEGYSVSREKKESFPLTVTSAQKNPTAFYLCASSKEIYYSYEQYFGPGTRLTVT.

This chain joins TRBV21-1 and TRBJ1-5. TRBV21-1 constitutes a pseudogene. CDR3 length equals 14 residues. The CDR3 DNA is TGTGCCAGCAGGCTACGGGTGAAAAATCAGCCCCAGCATTTT. It encodes CASRLRVKNQPQHF.

The J gene is TRBJ2-1, the V gene TRBV2; 7 bases agree with TRBD2. Germline-derived CDR1 and CDR2 are SNHLY and FYNNEI. CDR3 size: 15 residues. V was clipped by 5 bases and J by 6 bases; unmatched bases: 10. Here the CDR3 reads CASSSPGTTSNEQFF. In DNA form, the CDR3 reads TGTGCCAGCAGTTCACCCGGGACTACTAGCAATGAGCAGTTCTTC.

The chain employs TRBV27 and TRBJ1-5, with D perhaps matching TRBD1 (5 bases). The CDR3 covers 14 residues. V was cut by 2 bases and J by 4 bases, with 9 bases left in between. Germline CDR1 and CDR2: MNHEY and SMNVEV (reference sequence). The CDR3 sequence is CASSLGARNQPQHF. CDR3 bases: TGTGCCAGCAGTTTAGGGGCAAGAAATCAGCCCCAGCATTTT.

This clone was observed once. The V gene is TRBV4-2, the J gene TRBJ2-1; 9 bases fit TRBD2. With 1 base clipped from V and 5 bases from J, the junction kept 9 bases outside the gene matches. Germline V CDR1 and CDR2: LGHNA, YNFKEQ. The length of the CDR3 is 17 residues. The chain's CDR3 is CASSQVWSSGTDNEQFF. CDR3 nucleotide sequence: TGTGCCAGCAGCCAAGTCTGGTCTAGCGGGACGGACAATGAGCAGTTCTTC.

V usage is TRBV30 and J usage is TRBJ2-2, with TRBD1 matching 10 bases. With 8 bases clipped from V and 5 bases from J, the junction kept 5 bases outside the gene matches. Looked up from germline, CDR1 is GTSNPN and CDR2 is SVGIG (reference sequence). This CDR3 is built from 13 residues. The CDR3 sequence is CARGQGGTGELFF. CDR3 bases: TGTGCCCGTGGACAGGGGGGGACCGGGGAGCTGTTTTTT.

The chain has TRBV7-2 and TRBJ1-6, with D possibly TRBD1 on 6 matching bases. Trimming removed 6 bases from V and 7 bases from J, with 16 bases in between. The CDR3 extends over 15 amino acids. Germline V gene sequence: CDR1 SGHTA, CDR2 FQGNSA. CDR3 coding DNA: TGTGCCAGCAGGCGCGCCACAGGGATGAATTCACCCCTCCACTTT. Encoded protein: CASRRATGMNSPLHF.

The genes are TRBV4-3 and TRBJ2-7; 7 bases align to TRBD2. CDR3 length equals 14 residues. V dropped 4 bases and J dropped 6; count of bases not matched to a gene: 9. The V gene's germline CDR1 is LGHNA and CDR2 YSLEER. This CDR3 reads CASSPWTRSGEQYF. The CDR3 coding sequence is TGCGCCAGCAGCCCCTGGACTAGAAGTGGCGAGCAGTACTTC.

The chain recombines TRBV19 with TRBJ2-3; TRBD1 matches at 8 bases. V was clipped by 4 bases and J by 4 bases; unmatched bases: 7. The CDR3 is 15 amino acids. Looked up from germline, CDR1 is LNHDA and CDR2 is SQIVND (reference sequence). The CDR3 bases are TGTGCCAGTAGTACTTCAGGGGGCCAGGCAGATACGCAGTATTTT. It codes for CASSTSGGQADTQYF. Based on the CDR3 plus reference TRBV19 and TRBJ2-3, the full variable domain is DGGITQSPKYLFRKEGQNVTLSCEQNLNHDAMYWYRQDPGQGLRLIYYSQIVNDFQKGDIAEGYSVSREKKESFPLTVTSAQKNPTAFYLCASSTSGGQADTQYFGPGTRLTVL.

The chain uses TRBV10-3 and TRBJ2-2; no clear D gene. The germline V gene has CDR1 ENHRY and CDR2 SYGVKD. The CDR3 spans 14 residues. Trimming stripped 3 bases from V and 4 bases from J, with 9 bases between. The CDR3 is CAISDPRVTGELFF. DNA of the CDR3: TGTGCCATCAGTGATCCACGGGTCACCGGGGAGCTGTTTTTT.

This rearrangement joins TRBV5-1 to TRBJ2-3, with D tentatively TRBD2 (8 bases). This CDR3 contains 18 residues. Germline assignment: CDR1 SGHRS and CDR2 YFSETQ. The V end lost 3 bases, the J end lost 2 bases, and 22 bases lay between the germline ends. The CDR3 region is CASSSTSGGGEYTDTQYF. CDR3 DNA sequence: TGCGCCAGCAGCTCGACCTCGGGAGGGGGCGAATACACAGATACGCAGTATTTT.

The chain recombines TRBV11-2 with TRBJ1-6; maybe TRBD1 (5 bases). The germline V gene encodes CDR1 SGHAT and CDR2 FQNNGV. The V end lost 5 bases, the J end lost 13 bases, and 18 bases lay between the germline ends. The CDR3 spans 14 residues. CDR3: CASSPRQSHAPLHF. The CDR3 DNA reads as TGTGCCAGCAGCCCTCGACAGAGCCATGCCCCCCTCCACTTT. Variable domain in full (rest from reference TRBV11-2 and TRBJ1-6): EAGVAQSPRYKIIEKRQSVAFWCNPISGHATLYWYQQILGQGPKLLIQFQNNGVVDDSQLPKDRFSAERLKGVDSTLKIQPAKLEDSAVYLCASSPRQSHAPLHFGNGTRLTVT.

The chain's CDR3 is CSAPPGDEQYF. CDR3 DNA: TGCAGTGCTCCCCCAGGGGACGAGCAGTACTTC. The genes are TRBV20-1 and TRBJ2-7, with D maybe TRBD1 (6 bases). Germline V gene lookup returns CDR1 DFQATT and CDR2 SNEGSKA (reference sequence). V lost 5 bases and J lost 5, with 10 bases in between. CDR3 length: 11 residues.

This chain connects TRBV4-3 to TRBJ2-4; D is possibly TRBD2 (5 bases). Germline V gene data show CDR1 as LGHNA and CDR2 as YSLEER. The V and J ends lost 8 bases and 5 bases respectively, with 19 bases between them. This CDR3 spans 15 amino acids. The CDR3 protein is CASSNGQSGENIQYF. DNA for the CDR3: TGCGCCAGCTCAAACGGTCAGTCCGGGGAAAACATTCAGTACTTC.

The chain links TRBV29-1 to TRBJ2-5; TRBD1 aligns across 7 bases. The V gene's germline CDR1 is SQVTM and CDR2 ANQGSEA. V dropped 6 bases and J dropped 5; count of bases not matched to a gene: 9. This CDR3 has 13 amino acids. The CDR3 region has the DNA TGCAGCGTGGGAGAGGGGGCTTTGGAGACCCAGTACTTC. Amino acid sequence: CSVGEGALETQYF.

V gene TRBV6-5 combines with J gene TRBJ2-2; 11 bases map to TRBD1. Germline V lookup: CDR1 MNHEY, CDR2 SVGAGI. Trimming cost V 8 bases and J 6 bases; bases outside gene matches: 8. This CDR3 comprises 15 residues. Here the CDR3 reads CASLVRTGGSGELFF. CDR3 nucleotide sequence: TGTGCCAGCCTCGTCCGGACAGGGGGCTCCGGGGAGCTGTTTTTT.